This TCR beta chain was sequenced in a study of T-cell reconstitution after alpha-beta-depleted transplantation in children (dated by TCRdb to about 2016). For the study in its entirety: T-cell immune reconstitution after TCRalphabeta/CD19-depleted allogeneic hematopoietic cell transplantation in children was quantitatively tracked in the study by means of TCR repertoire profiling.

This clonotype came up a few times. This clone's antigen is unknown. No base quality values were provided; no much bigger clone lies one nucleotide off. V and J lose 7 bases and 2 bases, and a span of 12 bases separates them. The CDR3 contains 13 residues, cysteine and phenylalanine counted. Just the 39-base CDR3 DNA is kept, in frame starting at base 1. The germline V gene specifies ENHRY as CDR1 and SYGVKD as CDR2. The library was obtained by PCR. The reads were generated on an Illumina HiSeq 2500. Molecular barcoding was employed in the preparation of TCR libraries, with unique molecular identifiers being used to normalize TCRbeta repertoire quantification. TCRdb itself trimmed the public reads at Q25 with fastp, ran MiXCR and retained productive beta chains. Each CDR3 protein appears once, grouped with its most common genes and DNA. The sample records about 900,000 distinct CDR3 sequences, under 30% of which are singletons. Jointly, the top ten make up 25% to 35% of the sample.

Reading the label with the study, this specimen's treatment or condition is: allogeneic hematopoietic cell transplantation with graft depleted of TCRalphabeta T cells and CD19 B cells. The children who served as transplant recipients had been given grafts of TCRalphabeta/CD19-depleted allogeneic hematopoietic cells. Overall study outcomes, separate from this receptor: In some patients, the high TCRbeta diversity seen at day 60 was put down to recipient T cells and intrathymic progenitors that had survived conditioning. Apparently early alphabetaT-cell count recovery about two months after transplant reportedly relied on only several hundred rapidly expanded clones derived from non-depleted graft cells. Over the following months the frequencies of hyperexpanded clones went down, and after one year T-cell counts and TCRbeta diversity were mostly credited to newly produced T cells.

This receptor was identified in a boy in the first two years of life who had a stem cell transplant for SCID, so the T cells may come from the graft donor. The chain is made from TRBV10-3 and TRBJ2-7, with the D gene too uncertain to name. This specimen was PBMCs, mostly from graft donor cells, taken 360 days after TCRalphabeta/CD19-depleted stem cell transplant. The nucleotides read TGTGCCATCAATGGCGTAGGGACCTACGAGCAGTACTTC. Its protein reads: CAINGVGTYEQYF.